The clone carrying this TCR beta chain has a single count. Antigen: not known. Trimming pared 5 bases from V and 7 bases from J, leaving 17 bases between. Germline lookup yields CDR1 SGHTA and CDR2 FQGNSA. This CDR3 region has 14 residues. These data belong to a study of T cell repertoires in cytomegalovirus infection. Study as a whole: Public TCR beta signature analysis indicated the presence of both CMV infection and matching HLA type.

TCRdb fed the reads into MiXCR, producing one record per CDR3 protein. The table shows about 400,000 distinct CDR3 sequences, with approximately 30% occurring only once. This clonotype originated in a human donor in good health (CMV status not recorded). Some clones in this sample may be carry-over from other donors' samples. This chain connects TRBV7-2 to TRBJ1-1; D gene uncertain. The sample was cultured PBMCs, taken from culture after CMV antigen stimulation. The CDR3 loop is CASSRGLTSIEAFF. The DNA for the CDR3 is TGTGCCAGCAGCCGAGGACTGACGTCAATTGAAGCTTTCTTT.